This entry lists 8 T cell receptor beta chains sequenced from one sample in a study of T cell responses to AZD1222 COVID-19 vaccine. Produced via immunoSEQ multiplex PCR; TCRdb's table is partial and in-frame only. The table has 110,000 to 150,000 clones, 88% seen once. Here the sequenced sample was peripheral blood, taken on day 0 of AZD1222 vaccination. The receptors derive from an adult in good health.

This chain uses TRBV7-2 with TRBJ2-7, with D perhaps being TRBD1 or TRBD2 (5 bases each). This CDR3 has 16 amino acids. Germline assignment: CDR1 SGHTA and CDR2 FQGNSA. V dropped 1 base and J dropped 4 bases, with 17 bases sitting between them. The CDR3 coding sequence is TGTGCCAGCAGCTTAGGGCCCGACCAAGAGGGGTACGAGCAGTACTTC. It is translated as CASSLGPDQEGYEQYF.

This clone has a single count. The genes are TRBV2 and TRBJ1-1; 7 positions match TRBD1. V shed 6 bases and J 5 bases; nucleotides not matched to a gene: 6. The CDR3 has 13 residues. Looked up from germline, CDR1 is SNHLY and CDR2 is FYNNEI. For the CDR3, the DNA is TGTGCCAGCAGGGAGGGGGCGAATACTGAAGCTTTCTTT. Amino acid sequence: CASREGANTEAFF. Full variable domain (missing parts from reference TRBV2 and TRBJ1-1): EPEVTQTPSHQVTQMGQEVILRCVPISNHLYFYWYRQILGQKVEFLVSFYNNEISEKSEIFDDQFSVERPDGSNFTLKIRSTKLEDSAMYFCASREGANTEAFFGQGTRLTVV.

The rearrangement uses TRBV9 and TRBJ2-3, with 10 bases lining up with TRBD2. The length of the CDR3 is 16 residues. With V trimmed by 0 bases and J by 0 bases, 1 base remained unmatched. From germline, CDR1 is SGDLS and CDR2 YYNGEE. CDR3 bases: TGTGCCAGCAGCGTAGTTAGCGGGGGGAGCACAGATACGCAGTATTTT. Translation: CASSVVSGGSTDTQYF.

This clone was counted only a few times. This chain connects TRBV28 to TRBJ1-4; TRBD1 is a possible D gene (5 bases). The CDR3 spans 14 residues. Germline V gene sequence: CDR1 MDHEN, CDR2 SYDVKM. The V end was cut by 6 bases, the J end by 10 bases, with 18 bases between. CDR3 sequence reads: CASRLTGDYGKLFF. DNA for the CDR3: TGTGCCAGCAGATTGACGGGGGATTACGGAAAACTGTTTTTT.

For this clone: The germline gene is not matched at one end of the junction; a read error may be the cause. The CDR3 protein is CASSFVDWSSEQYF. The CDR3 nucleotides are TGTGCCAGCAGCTTTGTCGATTGGTCCTCCGAGCAGTACTTC. The rearrangement joins TRBV7-2 to TRBJ2-7; D gene uncertain. The CDR3 runs to 14 residues. Germline CDR1 SGHTA, CDR2 FQGNSA.

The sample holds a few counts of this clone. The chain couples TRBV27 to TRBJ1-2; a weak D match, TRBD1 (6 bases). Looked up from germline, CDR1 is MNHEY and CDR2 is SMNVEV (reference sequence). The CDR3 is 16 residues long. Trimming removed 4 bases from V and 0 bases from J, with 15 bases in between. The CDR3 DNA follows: TGTGCCAGCAGTTCCCAGTGGGACACAGCTAACTATGGCTACACCTTC. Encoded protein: CASSSQWDTANYGYTF.

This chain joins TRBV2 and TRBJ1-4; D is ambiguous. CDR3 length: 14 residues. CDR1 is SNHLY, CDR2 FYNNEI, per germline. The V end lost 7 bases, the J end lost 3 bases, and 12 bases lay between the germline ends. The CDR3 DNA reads TGTGCCAGCAACTCGAGGGTGGCTAATGAAAAACTGTTTTTT. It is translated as CASNSRVANEKLFF.

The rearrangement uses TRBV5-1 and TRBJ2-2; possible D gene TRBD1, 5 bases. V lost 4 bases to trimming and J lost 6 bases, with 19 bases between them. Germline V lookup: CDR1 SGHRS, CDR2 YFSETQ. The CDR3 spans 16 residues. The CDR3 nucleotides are TGCGCCAGCAGCCCGTCCCCGAACCAGGGTCCCGGGGAGCTGTTTTTT. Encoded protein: CASSPSPNQGPGELFF.